This is a list of T cell receptor beta chains from one sample in a study of blood T cells in healthy people across ages. TCRdb fed the 5' RACE reads into MiXCR, producing one record per CDR3 protein. This table has approximately 730,000 distinct CDR3 sequences, approximately 53% appearing once. The sequenced material came from blood. These TCRs come from an older man in good health. Each CDR3 is given with its conserved first and last residue. Clone size, where shown, is once, few, many, or a class for clones that have expanded.

TRBV20-1,once,CSARGQVYNEQFF
TRBV5-1,-,CASSPRPAGIANTGELFF
TRBV7-2,once,CASSEYSSYNSPLHF
TRBV2,few,CASSRTAQETQYF
TRBV9,-,CASSKPGQGLLNTEAFF
TRBV27,once,CASSLGREGFIGEQFF
TRBV7-2,-,CASSVGQAGGYTF
TRBV28,-,CASSPDRGSDRDTQYF
TRBV28,-,CASSPRHWGAAANEKLFF
TRBV12-3/TRBV12-4,once,CASLRQGTYGYTF
TRBV20-1,few,CSASVNKGQGAPWETQYF
TRBV2,few,CASSLWGDGTDTQYF
TRBV12-3/TRBV12-4,-,CASGSTGFYGYTF
TRBV7-2,-,CASSLGPGAGNTEAFF
TRBV20-1,-,CSASTGTGANVLTF
TRBV20-1,-,CSAEVWAGGPGETQYF
TRBV2,-,CASSSRRATNEKLFF
TRBV10-3,-,CAISAGPSEQFF
TRBV20-1,many,CSARDRRQNTEAFF
TRBV4-2,few,CASSDSALSYNEQFF
TRBV9,-,CASSERPTPETQYF
TRBV4-1,-,CASSQAVTESQYF
TRBV27,-,CASSRDRGFTEQYF